This is a list of T cell receptor beta chains from one sample in a study of blood T cells in healthy people across ages. TCRdb re-called the 5' RACE reads through MiXCR, storing one row per CDR3 protein. The sample yields over 600,000 distinct CDR3 sequences, 46% seen once. Sequences were obtained from blood. The receptors derive from an elderly man in good health. The CDR3 runs from the conserved cysteine through the conserved F or W.

cdr3_length | j_call | v_call | cdr3_aa
12 | TRBJ2-1 | TRBV20-1 | CSAILTWNEQFF
13 | TRBJ2-7 | TRBV9 | CASSAGNSYEQYF
16 | TRBJ1-2 | TRBV5-6 | CASSLVEGSGNYGYTF
15 | TRBJ2-1 | TRBV12-3/TRBV12-4 | CASKPGQGGNNEQFF
14 | TRBJ1-2 | TRBV20-1 | CSARGDDGQGAYTF
12 | TRBJ2-5 | TRBV3-1 | CASSQVIETQYF
13 | TRBJ1-2 | TRBV7-9 | CASSHGTEYGYTF
15 | TRBJ2-1 | TRBV20-1 | CSASATSGAYNEQFF
15 | TRBJ2-1 | TRBV29-1 | CSVVTGGNSYNEQFF
11 | TRBJ2-5 | TRBV20-1 | CSARRVETQYF
14 | TRBJ1-2 | TRBV27 | CASSGRQALGGYTF
15 | - | TRBV20-1 | CSARVKLAGGGEQYF
13 | TRBJ2-1 | TRBV11-2 | CASSLELRGWQFF
15 | TRBJ2-1 | TRBV30 | CAWSGLATLGNEQFF
14 | TRBJ2-5 | TRBV12-3/TRBV12-4 | CASSSDRVDREQYF
16 | TRBJ2-3 | TRBV15 | CATSRDRRGAADTQYF
15 | TRBJ2-1 | TRBV29-1 | CSVESGSPFFNEQFF